This TCR beta chain was sequenced in a study of cytomegalovirus exposure and HLA in healthy donors. Study-level points and caveats: The later analysis indicated that the majority of CMV-associated TCR beta chains appeared HLA-restricted.

The V end was cut by 0 bases, the J end by 1 base, with 7 bases between. The CDR3 loop spans 15 amino acids. From germline, CDR1 is SGHRS and CDR2 YFSETQ. This clone has only a few counts. The target antigen is unknown. The PCR contained 60 Vbeta and 13 Jbeta primers. TCRdb's copy holds only in-frame clones and misses some; the assay was immunoSEQ multiplex PCR. The table has around 19,000 clones, approximately 80% seen once. The material sequenced was PBMCs. The V and J genes are TRBV5-1 and TRBJ2-2; tentative D call: TRBD2 (5 bases). This TCR was recovered from a human donor in good health. Here the CDR3 reads CASSLVAGNTGELFF. In nucleotides, the CDR3 is TGCGCCAGCAGCTTGGTTGCGGGGAACACCGGGGAGCTGTTTTTT.